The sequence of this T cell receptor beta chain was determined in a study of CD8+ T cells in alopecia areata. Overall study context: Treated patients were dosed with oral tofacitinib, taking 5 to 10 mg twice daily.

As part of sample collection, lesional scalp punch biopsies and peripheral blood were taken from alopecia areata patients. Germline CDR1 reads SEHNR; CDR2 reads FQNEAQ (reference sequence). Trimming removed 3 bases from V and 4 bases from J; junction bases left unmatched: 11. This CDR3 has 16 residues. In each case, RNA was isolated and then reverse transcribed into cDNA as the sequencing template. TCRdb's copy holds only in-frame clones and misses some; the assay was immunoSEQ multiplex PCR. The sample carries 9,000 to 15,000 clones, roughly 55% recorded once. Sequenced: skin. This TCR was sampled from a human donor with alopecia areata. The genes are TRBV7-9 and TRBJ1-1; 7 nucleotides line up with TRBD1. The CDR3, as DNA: TGTGCCAGCAGCTTCCCTTGGCGGCGACAGGGCACTGAAGCTTTCTTT. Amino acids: CASSFPWRRQGTEAFF. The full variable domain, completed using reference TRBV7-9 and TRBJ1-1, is DTGVSQNPRHKITKRGQNVTFRCDPISEHNRLYWYRQTLGQGPEFLTYFQNEAQLEKSRLLSDRFSAERPKGSFSTLEIQRTEQGDSAMYLCASSFPWRRQGTEAFFGQGTRLTVV.